This TCR beta chain appears in the sequencing data of a study of blood T cell repertoires in COVID-19 (dated by TCRdb to 2020 to 2021). Some background on the complete study: The collaborator samples originated in the United States, Italy and Spain and spanned the acute and convalescent phases of COVID-19. Samples came from the ongoing ImmuneRACE study (first 160 participants) plus 1,254 subjects from 6 global collaborators. The dataset comprised deeply sampled blood TCRbeta repertoires from subjects exposed to, actively infected with, or recovered from COVID-19. A freely available public database, intended as a resource for researchers studying the immune response to SARS-CoV-2, is where the repertoires were released. Where available, HLA class I and class II types were taken from metadata supplied by the sample provider and were not determined by assay-based typing. A de-identified subject ID, COVID-19 status, age in years and sex were almost always included in the sample metadata. The material from the prospective study consisted of cDNA or gDNA derived from T cells, B-cell-depleted T cells, or PBMCs.

About this clone itself: Its specific antigen is unknown. The sample holds no much larger clone one base away, and base qualities are not on file.

At one collaborating source in Seattle, patients were enrolled during active infection and were followed longitudinally through the course of disease. Collaborating institutions collected whole blood in K2EDTA tubes following their own protocols. For TCRbeta analysis, collaborators shipped samples as frozen whole blood, isolated PBMCs, or DNA extracted from either of those sample types. General findings and caveats noted by the study authors: The amount of clinical and demographic metadata varied by source and participant and was provided uncurated.

The immunoSEQ Assay, a bias-controlled multiplex PCR, was used to amplify TCRbeta CDR3 regions from genomic DNA. Processing in the source paper ran as follows. The number of nucleated cells in each sample was estimated by amplification of reference gene primers within the assay. Sequence reads were collapsed and filtered to measure the absolute abundance of every unique TCRbeta CDR3 rearrangement. For each sample, productive Simpson clonality was calculated as the square root of Simpson's diversity index across productive rearrangements. Entries here come from immuneACCESS through TCRdb and include only in-frame sequences with V and J called. Some clones fail to appear in such tables; in the studies checked, an unresolved V gene covers under half of the shortfall, and the cause of the remainder is unknown. V and J calls and clone size follow that table, whereas D and trimming were derived from the DNA. For this sample the table gives under 250,000 clones, of which under 90% were detected only once. The top ten clonotypes cover approximately 10% of the sample.

The germline V gene supplies CDR1 ENHRY and CDR2 SYGVKD. The CDR3 covers 13 residues, taking in both the cysteine and the phenylalanine. Solely the CDR3 DNA is kept, with 39 bases framed from the first base. The V and J ends are trimmed by 7 bases and 3 bases, leaving 12 bases between them. The chain couples TRBV10-3 to TRBJ1-2; the D gene lacks a confident call. The sequence came from a man over 45 with COVID-19, enrolled during active disease. Input material: peripheral blood. The nucleotides are TGTGCCATCACGTACGGGAAGGACTATGGCTACACCTTC. This yields the protein CAITYGKDYGYTF.